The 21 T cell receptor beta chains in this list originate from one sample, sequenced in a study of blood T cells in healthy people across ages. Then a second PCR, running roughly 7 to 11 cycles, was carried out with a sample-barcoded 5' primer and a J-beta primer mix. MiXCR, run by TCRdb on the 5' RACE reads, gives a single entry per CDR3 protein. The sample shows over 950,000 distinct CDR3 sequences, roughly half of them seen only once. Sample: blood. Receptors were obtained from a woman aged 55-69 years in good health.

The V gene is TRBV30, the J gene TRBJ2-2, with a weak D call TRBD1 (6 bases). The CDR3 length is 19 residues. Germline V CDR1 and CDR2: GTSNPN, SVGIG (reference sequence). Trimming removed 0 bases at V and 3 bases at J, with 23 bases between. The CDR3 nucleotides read TGTGCCTGGAGTGTATATGTCAAACCCGGACAGCATCACACCGGGGAGCTGTTTTTT. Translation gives CAWSVYVKPGQHHTGELFF.

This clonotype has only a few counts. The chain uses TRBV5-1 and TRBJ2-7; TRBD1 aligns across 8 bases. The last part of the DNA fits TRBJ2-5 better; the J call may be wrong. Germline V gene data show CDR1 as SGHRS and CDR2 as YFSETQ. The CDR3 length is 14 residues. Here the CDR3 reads CASSMGQAQETQYF. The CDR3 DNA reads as TGCGCCAGCAGCATGGGACAGGCACAAGAGACCCAGTACTTC.

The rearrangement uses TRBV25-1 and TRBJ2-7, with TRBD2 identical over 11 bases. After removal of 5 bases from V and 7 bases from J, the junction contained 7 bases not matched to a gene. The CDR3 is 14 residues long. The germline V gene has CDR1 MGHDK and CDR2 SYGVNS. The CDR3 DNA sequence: TGTGCCAGCAGTCTTAGCGGGAGGGCCGGGGAGCAGTACTTC. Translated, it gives CASSLSGRAGEQYF.

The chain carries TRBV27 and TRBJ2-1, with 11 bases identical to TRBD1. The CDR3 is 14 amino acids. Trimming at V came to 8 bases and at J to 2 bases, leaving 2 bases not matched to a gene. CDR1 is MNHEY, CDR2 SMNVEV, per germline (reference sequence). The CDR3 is CASQDRGPYNEQFF. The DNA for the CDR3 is TGTGCCAGCCAGGACAGGGGGCCCTACAATGAGCAGTTCTTC.

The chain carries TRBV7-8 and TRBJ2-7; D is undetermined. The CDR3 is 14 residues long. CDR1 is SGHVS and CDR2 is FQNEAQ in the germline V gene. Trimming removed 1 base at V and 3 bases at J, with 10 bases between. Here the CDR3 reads CASSLGWNLYEQYF. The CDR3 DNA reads TGTGCCAGCAGCTTAGGCTGGAACCTCTACGAGCAGTACTTC. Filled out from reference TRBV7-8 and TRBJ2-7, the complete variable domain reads GAGVSQSPRYKVAKRGQDVALRCDPISGHVSLFWYQQALGQGPEFLTYFQNEAQLDKSGLPSDRFFAERPEGSVSTLKIQRTQQEDSAVYLCASSLGWNLYEQYFGPGTRLTVT.

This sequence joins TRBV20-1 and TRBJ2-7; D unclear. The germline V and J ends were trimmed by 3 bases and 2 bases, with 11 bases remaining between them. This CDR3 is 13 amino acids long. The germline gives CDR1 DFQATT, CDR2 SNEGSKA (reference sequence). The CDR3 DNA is TGCAGTGCTAGGGTAGAGGCTACCTACGAGCAGTACTTC. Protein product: CSARVEATYEQYF.

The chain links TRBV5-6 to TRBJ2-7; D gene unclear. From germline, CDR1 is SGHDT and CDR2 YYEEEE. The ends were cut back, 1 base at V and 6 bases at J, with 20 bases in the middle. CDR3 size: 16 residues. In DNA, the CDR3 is TGTGCCAGCAGCTTGATGGACCCTAACGCCTCAGGCGAGCAGTACTTC. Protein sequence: CASSLMDPNASGEQYF.

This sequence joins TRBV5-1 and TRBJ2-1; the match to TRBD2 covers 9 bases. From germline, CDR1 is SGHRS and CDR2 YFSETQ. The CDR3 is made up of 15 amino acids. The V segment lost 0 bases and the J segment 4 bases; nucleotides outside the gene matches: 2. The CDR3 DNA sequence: TGCGCCAGCAGCTTGGATACTAGCGGGTACAATGAGCAGTTCTTC. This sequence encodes CASSLDTSGYNEQFF.

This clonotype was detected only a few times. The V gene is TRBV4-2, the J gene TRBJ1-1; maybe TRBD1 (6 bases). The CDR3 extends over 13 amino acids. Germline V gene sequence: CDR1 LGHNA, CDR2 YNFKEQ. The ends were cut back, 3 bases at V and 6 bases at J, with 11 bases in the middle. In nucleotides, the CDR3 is TGTGCCAGCAGCCAGAATCAGGGGTCTGAAGCTTTCTTT. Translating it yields CASSQNQGSEAFF.

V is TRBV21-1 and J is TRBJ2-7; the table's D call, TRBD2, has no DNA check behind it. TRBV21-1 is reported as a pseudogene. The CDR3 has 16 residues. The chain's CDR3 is CASSKWKTSGMGEQYF. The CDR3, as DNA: TGTGCCAGCAGCAAATGGAAGACTAGCGGGATGGGCGAGCAGTACTTC.

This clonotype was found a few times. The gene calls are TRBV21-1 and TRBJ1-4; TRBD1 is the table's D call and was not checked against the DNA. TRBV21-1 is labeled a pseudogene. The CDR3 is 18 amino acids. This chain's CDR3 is CASSKEGRQGDGGEKLFF. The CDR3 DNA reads TGTGCCAGCAGCAAAGAAGGTCGGCAGGGGGACGGGGGTGAAAAACTGTTTTTT.

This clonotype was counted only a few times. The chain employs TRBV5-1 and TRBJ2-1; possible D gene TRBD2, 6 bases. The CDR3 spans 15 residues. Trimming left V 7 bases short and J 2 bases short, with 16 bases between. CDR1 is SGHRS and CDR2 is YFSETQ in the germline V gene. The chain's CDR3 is CASRVDAGTYNEQFF. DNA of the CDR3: TGCGCCAGCCGGGTCGACGCGGGAACCTACAATGAGCAGTTCTTC.

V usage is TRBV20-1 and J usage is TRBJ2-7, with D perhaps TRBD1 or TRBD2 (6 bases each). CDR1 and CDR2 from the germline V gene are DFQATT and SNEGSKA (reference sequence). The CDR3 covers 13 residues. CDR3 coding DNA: TGCAGCGCAGTGGGGGGCATCCTATCCGAGCAGTACTTC. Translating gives CSAVGGILSEQYF.

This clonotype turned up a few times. This CDR3 reads CAISENNSQETQYF. CDR3 nucleotides: TGTGCCATCAGTGAGAACAACAGCCAAGAGACCCAGTACTTC. The genes are TRBV10-3 and TRBJ2-5, with D unresolved. Between the trimmed V and J ends, which lost 2 bases and 1 base, there was a span of 8 bases. This CDR3 spans 14 amino acids. CDR1 ENHRY and CDR2 SYGVKD come from the germline V gene.

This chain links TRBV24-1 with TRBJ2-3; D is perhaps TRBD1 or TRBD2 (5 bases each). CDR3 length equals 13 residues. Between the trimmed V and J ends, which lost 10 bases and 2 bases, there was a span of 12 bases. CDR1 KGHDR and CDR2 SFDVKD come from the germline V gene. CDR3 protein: CATKGPVTDTQYF. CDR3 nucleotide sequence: TGTGCCACTAAGGGACCGGTCACAGATACGCAGTATTTT.

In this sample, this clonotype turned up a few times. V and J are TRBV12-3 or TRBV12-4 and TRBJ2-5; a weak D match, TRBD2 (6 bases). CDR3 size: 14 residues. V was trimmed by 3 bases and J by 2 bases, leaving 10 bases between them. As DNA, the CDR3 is TGTGCCAGCAGTTTTGGAGGGAAACAAGAGACCCAGTACTTC. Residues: CASSFGGKQETQYF.

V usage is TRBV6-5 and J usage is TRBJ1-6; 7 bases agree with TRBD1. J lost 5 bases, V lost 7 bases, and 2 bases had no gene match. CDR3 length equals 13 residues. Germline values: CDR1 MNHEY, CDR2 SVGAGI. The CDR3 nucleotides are TGTGCCAGCACCAGGGGGGATAATTCACCCCTCCACTTT. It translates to CASTRGDNSPLHF.

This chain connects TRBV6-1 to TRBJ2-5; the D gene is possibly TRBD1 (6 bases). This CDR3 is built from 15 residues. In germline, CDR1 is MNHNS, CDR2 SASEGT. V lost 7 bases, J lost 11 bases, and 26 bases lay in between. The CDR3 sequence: CASTYTGTIFAEQYF. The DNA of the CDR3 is TGTGCCAGCACTTACACCGGGACAATATTTGCTGAGCAGTACTTC.

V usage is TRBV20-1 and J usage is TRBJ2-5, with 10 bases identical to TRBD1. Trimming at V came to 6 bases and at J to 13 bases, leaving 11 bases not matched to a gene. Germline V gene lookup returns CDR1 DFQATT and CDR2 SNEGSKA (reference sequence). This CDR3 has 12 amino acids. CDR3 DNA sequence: TGCAGTGCCGGGACGGGACAGGGGTCGGTGTACTTC. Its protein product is CSAGTGQGSVYF.

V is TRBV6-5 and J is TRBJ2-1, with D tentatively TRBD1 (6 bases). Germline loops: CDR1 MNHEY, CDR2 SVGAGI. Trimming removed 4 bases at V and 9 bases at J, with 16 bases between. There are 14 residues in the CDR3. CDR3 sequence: CASSSQQGRGEQFF. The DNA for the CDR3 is TGTGCCAGCAGTTCCCAACAGGGTCGGGGTGAGCAGTTCTTC.

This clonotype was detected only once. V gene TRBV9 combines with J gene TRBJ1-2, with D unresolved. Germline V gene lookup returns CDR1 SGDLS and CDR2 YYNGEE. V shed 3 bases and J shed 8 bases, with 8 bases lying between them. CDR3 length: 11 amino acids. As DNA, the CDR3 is TGTGCCAGCAGCGCAACGGACGGCTACACCTTC. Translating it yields CASSATDGYTF.